This T cell receptor beta chain was identified during a study of blood T cell repertoires in COVID-19. The CDR3 contains 14 residues. Trimming took off 2 bases at V and 6 bases at J, with 9 bases between the two ends. CDR1 is SGHNT, CDR2 YYREEE, per germline (reference sequence). The table came from immunoSEQ multiplex PCR; TCRdb's copy has only in-frame clones and leaves some out. Of 350,000 to 500,000 clones in the sample, over 85% were seen once. Source material: peripheral blood. The TCR was taken from a man younger than 35 with COVID-19, enrolled during active disease. The chain carries TRBV5-4 and TRBJ1-6; no reliable D call. CDR3: CASSFRGGNSPLHF. Here the CDR3 DNA reads TGTGCCAGCAGCTTTCGAGGTGGTAATTCACCCCTCCACTTT.